This note documents a single T cell receptor beta chain sequence. Sequencing relied on immunoSEQ assay v3.0, run at survey level. Assay used: immunoSEQ multiplex PCR; TCRdb lists only in-frame clones, some missing. The repertoire has some 28,000 clones, about 95% of them found once; the top ten carry around 7.6%. The record originates from a study of long-term antiretroviral therapy in people with HIV. The length of the CDR3 is 15 residues. Prior to DNA extraction, the samples held about 0.95-10 million cryopreserved PBMC. This chain connects TRBV21-1 to TRBJ1-1; whether TRBD1, the table's D call, matches the DNA was not checked. TRBV21-1 is classified as a pseudogene. This receptor was obtained from a man aged 25 to 40 with HIV. Sequences were derived from unsorted PBMCs, sampled more than 6 years after starting antiretroviral therapy. The CDR3 nucleotides are TGTGCCAGCAGCACCGGGACAGGCAAGAACACTGAAGCTTTCTTT. This encodes CASSTGTGKNTEAFF.